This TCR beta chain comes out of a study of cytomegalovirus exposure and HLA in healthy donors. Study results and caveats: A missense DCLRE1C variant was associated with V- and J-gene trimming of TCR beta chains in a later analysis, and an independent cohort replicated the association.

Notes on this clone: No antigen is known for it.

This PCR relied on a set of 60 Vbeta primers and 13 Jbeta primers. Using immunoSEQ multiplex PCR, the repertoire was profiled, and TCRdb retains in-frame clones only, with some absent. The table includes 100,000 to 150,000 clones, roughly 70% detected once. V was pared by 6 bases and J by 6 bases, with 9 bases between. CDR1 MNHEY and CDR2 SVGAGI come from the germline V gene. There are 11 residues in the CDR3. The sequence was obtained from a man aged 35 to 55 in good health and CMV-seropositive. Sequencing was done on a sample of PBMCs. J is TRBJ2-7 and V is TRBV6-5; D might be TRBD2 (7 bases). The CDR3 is CASSGGREQYF. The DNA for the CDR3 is TGTGCCAGCAGCGGGGGGCGCGAGCAGTACTTC.